This is a list of T cell receptor beta chains from one sample in a study of shared clonotypes between healthy human individuals. Sequencing used immunoSEQ multiplex PCR; TCRdb keeps in-frame clones, though not all of them. The sample has some 2 million clones; approximately 95% are singletons. Specimen: naive CD8+ T cells sorted from blood. All receptors come from a man between 18 and 29 years old in good health. CDR3s include the opening cysteine and the closing phenylalanine or tryptophan. A D gene is named only where the DNA matches it firmly. The size entry is marked missing in some rows and otherwise reads once, few, many or a size class.

clone size,J gene,V gene,D gene,CDR3 protein,CDR3 DNA
once,TRBJ2-5,TRBV7-9,NA,CASSPRSANQETQYF,TGTGCCAGCAGCCCCCGATCGGCCAACCAAGAGACCCAGTACTTC
NA,TRBJ2-7,TRBV27,NA,CASSLYWGISYEQYF,TGTGCCAGCAGTTTATATTGGGGGATTTCCTACGAGCAGTACTTC
NA,TRBJ2-7,TRBV14,NA,CASSQQVSYEQYF,TGTGCCAGCAGCCAACAAGTTTCCTACGAGCAGTACTTC
NA,TRBJ2-7,TRBV7-9,NA,CASSSPANSYEQYF,TGTGCCAGCAGCTCGCCAGCGAACTCCTACGAGCAGTACTTC
once,TRBJ2-7,TRBV4-1,NA,CASSQVVRYEQYF,TGCGCCAGCAGCCAAGTAGTTCGCTACGAGCAGTACTTC
NA,TRBJ1-2,TRBV7-6,NA,CASSLGGNYGYTF,TGTGCCAGCAGCCTAGGAGGGAACTATGGCTACACCTTC
once,TRBJ2-1,TRBV5-1,NA,CASSLSPGLSSYNEQFF,TGCGCCAGCAGCTTGTCGCCGGGACTTAGCTCCTACAATGAGCAGTTCTTC
NA,TRBJ2-3,TRBV27,TRBD2,CASRGLAASTDTQYF,TGTGCCAGCCGGGGACTAGCGGCCTCCACAGATACGCAGTATTTT
NA,TRBJ1-5,TRBV7-9,TRBD1,CASSGTDRGGQPQHF,TGTGCCAGCAGCGGGACCGACAGGGGAGGGCAGCCCCAGCATTTT
NA,TRBJ2-7,TRBV11-2,NA,CASSLGGLGAEQYF,TGTGCCAGCAGCTTAGGGGGGCTTGGAGCCGAGCAGTACTTC
NA,TRBJ2-7,TRBV11-2,NA,CASSLSDRDFELYEQYF,TGTGCCAGCAGCTTAAGCGACAGGGACTTTGAATTATACGAGCAGTACTTC
NA,TRBJ2-7,TRBV6-6,NA,CASSPYMRYEQYF,TGTGCCAGCAGTCCATACATGCGATACGAGCAGTACTTC
NA,TRBJ2-7,TRBV13,NA,CASSIRIWEQYF,TGTGCCAGCAGCATTAGGATATGGGAGCAGTACTTC
NA,TRBJ2-1,TRBV5-1,TRBD2,CASSLIAGGHEQFF,TGCGCCAGCAGCTTGATAGCGGGAGGTCATGAGCAGTTCTTC
NA,TRBJ2-2,TRBV7-2,TRBD2,CASSLVPGGPTGELFF,TGTGCCAGCAGCTTAGTTCCGGGGGGGCCAACCGGGGAGCTGTTTTTT
NA,TRBJ2-7,TRBV4-1,NA,CASSQTPGPGYSYEQYF,TGCGCCAGCAGCCAAACCCCGGGCCCAGGGTACTCCTACGAGCAGTACTTC
NA,TRBJ2-7,TRBV19,NA,CASSGQRYEQYF,TGTGCCAGTAGTGGCCAGCGCTACGAGCAGTACTTC
NA,TRBJ1-5,TRBV25-1,NA,CASSEFGANQPQHF,TGTGCCAGCAGTGAATTTGGGGCAAATCAGCCCCAGCATTTT
NA,TRBJ2-2,TRBV5-1,NA,CASSLLGPLINTGELFF,TGCGCCAGCTCGCTCTTAGGACCTTTAATTAACACCGGGGAGCTGTTTTTT
NA,TRBJ2-7,TRBV5-6,NA,CASSSGGGYEQYF,TGTGCCAGCAGCTCCGGGGGTGGCTACGAGCAGTACTTC
once,TRBJ2-7,TRBV7-3,NA,CASSAGPHYEQYF,TGTGCCAGCAGCGCCGGGCCCCACTACGAGCAGTACTTC
NA,TRBJ2-7,TRBV28,TRBD2,CASSLSPAGVYEQYF,TGTGCCAGCAGTTTAAGTCCGGCGGGAGTCTACGAGCAGTACTTC
NA,TRBJ2-1,TRBV13,TRBD1,CASSHERGPHSYNEQFF,TGTGCCAGCAGCCATGAGAGGGGGCCCCACTCCTACAATGAGCAGTTCTTC
NA,TRBJ2-5,TRBV7-2,TRBD2,CASSLVGGTAAQYF,TGTGCCAGCAGCTTAGTGGGAGGGACCGCGGCCCAGTACTTC
NA,TRBJ2-7,TRBV4-1,TRBD1,CASSQVQGATYEQYF,TGCGCCAGCAGCCAAGTGCAGGGGGCAACCTACGAGCAGTACTTC
NA,TRBJ2-1,TRBV14,NA,CASSQEWDTTNEQFF,TGTGCCAGCAGCCAAGAATGGGACACCACCAATGAGCAGTTCTTC
NA,TRBJ1-1,TRBV27,NA,CASSFRADTEAFF,TGTGCCAGCAGTTTCAGGGCGGACACTGAAGCTTTCTTT
NA,TRBJ2-5,TRBV5-4,NA,CASSSPGYQETQYF,TGTGCCAGCAGCTCCCCGGGGTACCAAGAGACCCAGTACTTC
NA,TRBJ2-5,TRBV5-8,TRBD1,CASSPGQGEQETQYF,TGTGCCAGCAGCCCTGGACAGGGAGAACAAGAGACCCAGTACTTC
NA,TRBJ2-3,TRBV11-1,NA,CASSFWGPDTQYF,TGTGCCAGCAGCTTCTGGGGGCCGGATACGCAGTATTTT
once,TRBJ2-1,TRBV28,TRBD1,CASSPGQGGLSYNEQFF,TGTGCCAGCAGTCCCGGACAGGGTGGACTCTCCTACAATGAGCAGTTCTTC
once,TRBJ2-7,TRBV29-1,TRBD2,CSVEKLAGGPYEQYF,TGCAGCGTTGAGAAACTAGCGGGGGGGCCCTACGAGCAGTACTTC
NA,TRBJ2-7,TRBV12-5,NA,CASGPSGDLYEQYF,TGTGCTAGTGGTCCGTCCGGGGACCTCTACGAGCAGTACTTC
NA,TRBJ2-7,TRBV6-5,TRBD2,CASSYALAVSYEQYF,TGTGCCAGCAGTTACGCTCTAGCGGTTTCCTACGAGCAGTACTTC
NA,TRBJ2-1,TRBV27,TRBD2,CASSNPGAGNLGNEQFF,TGTGCCAGCAGTAACCCAGGAGCGGGGAATCTAGGGAATGAGCAGTTCTTC
NA,TRBJ2-7,TRBV5-1,NA,CASSLAQGTGRQGFYEQYF,TGCGCCAGCAGCTTGGCCCAGGGTACCGGGAGGCAGGGGTTCTACGAGCAGTACTTC
NA,TRBJ2-7,TRBV27,NA,CASSLALSYEQYF,TGTGCCAGCAGTTTAGCTCTATCCTACGAGCAGTACTTC
NA,TRBJ1-1,TRBV11-1,TRBD1,CASSLAVAASTGVGTEAFF,TGTGCCAGCAGCTTAGCGGTAGCTGCCTCGACAGGGGTAGGCACTGAAGCTTTCTTT
few,TRBJ1-2,TRBV10-3,NA,CAISELGSGYTF,TGTGCCATCAGTGAGTTAGGGAGTGGCTACACCTTC
NA,TRBJ2-7,TRBV7-6,NA,CASSPEDNSYEQYF,TGTGCCAGCAGCCCCGAGGACAATTCCTACGAGCAGTACTTC
NA,TRBJ2-2,TRBV14,TRBD2,CASREGLAGYTGELFF,TGTGCCAGCCGAGAGGGCCTAGCGGGTTACACCGGGGAGCTGTTTTTT
NA,TRBJ1-1,TRBV7-9,TRBD1,CASSLDRVGTEAFF,TGTGCCAGCAGCCTGGACAGGGTAGGAACTGAAGCTTTCTTT
NA,TRBJ2-7,TRBV5-1,TRBD1,CASSLPRTGSGSYEQYF,TGCGCCAGCAGCTTGCCCCGGACAGGGTCGGGCTCCTACGAGCAGTACTTC
once,TRBJ2-5,TRBV29-1,NA,CSVWEAGETQYF,TGCAGCGTTTGGGAGGCCGGGGAGACCCAGTACTTC
NA,TRBJ2-5,TRBV28,NA,CASRLKPQVNQETQYF,TGTGCCAGCAGACTCAAACCTCAGGTCAATCAAGAGACCCAGTACTTC
NA,TRBJ1-1,TRBV10-2,NA,CASSEGVGGTEAFF,TGCGCCAGCAGTGAGGGGGTGGGTGGCACTGAAGCTTTCTTT
NA,TRBJ1-1,TRBV13,NA,CASSLGRGWNTEAFF,TGTGCCAGCAGCTTAGGCAGGGGATGGAACACTGAAGCTTTCTTT
NA,TRBJ2-1,TRBV6-6,NA,CASSYGRVGSYNEQFF,TGTGCCAGCAGTTATGGCAGGGTAGGATCCTACAATGAGCAGTTCTTC
NA,TRBJ2-7,TRBV29-1,NA,CSVEDRNLHSYEQYF,TGCAGCGTTGAAGATCGTAACCTACACTCCTACGAGCAGTACTTC
NA,TRBJ2-2,TRBV7-6,TRBD2,CASSLALRLAGVYTGELFF,TGTGCCAGCAGCTTAGCGTTGAGACTAGCGGGAGTTTACACCGGGGAGCTGTTTTTT
NA,TRBJ1-1,TRBV18,TRBD1,CASSRDRGFMNTEAFF,TGTGCCAGCTCACGGGACAGGGGCTTTATGAACACTGAAGCTTTCTTT
NA,TRBJ2-7,TRBV4-1,TRBD1,CASSQPPGTGPYEQYF,TGCGCCAGCAGCCAGCCGCCCGGGACAGGACCCTACGAGCAGTACTTC
NA,TRBJ2-7,TRBV7-2,NA,CASSLVRVQGIYEQYF,TGTGCCAGCAGCTTAGTAAGGGTCCAAGGCATCTACGAGCAGTACTTC
NA,TRBJ2-3,TRBV9,NA,CASSVDGGDATDTQYF,TGTGCCAGCAGCGTAGATGGAGGGGATGCCACAGATACGCAGTATTTT
NA,TRBJ2-1,TRBV6-1,TRBD2,CASSEGTSGGRDYNEQFF,TGTGCCAGCAGTGAAGGGACTAGCGGGGGGCGGGACTACAATGAGCAGTTCTTC